This TCR beta chain was sequenced in a study of metastatic and nonmetastatic thyroid tumors. Findings of the study overall: Significantly greater TCR beta diversity was reportedly found in malignant thyroid tumors than in benign nodules (in blood and tumor).

Among the patients, none had received any treatment before thyroid surgery. Via MiXCR, TCRdb re-called the PCR reads. The table records over 35,000 clones, about 17% of them present only once. Germline values: CDR1 LNHDA, CDR2 SQIVND (reference sequence). This CDR3 contains 17 residues. As regards this clone: Its antigen is not known. An end of the junction differs from the germline gene, which may be a read error.

Material: tumor tissue. The rearrangement joins TRBV19 to TRBJ2-1; 9 nucleotides match TRBD2. This receptor was taken from a female donor with papillary thyroid cancer or a benign thyroid nodule (not recorded which). Some clones in this sample may be carry-over from other donors' samples. This chain's CDR3 is CASSIDGGTSRYNEHFF. The CDR3 DNA is TGTGCCAGTAGTATAGACGGAGGGACTAGCCGATACAATGAGCATTTCTTC.